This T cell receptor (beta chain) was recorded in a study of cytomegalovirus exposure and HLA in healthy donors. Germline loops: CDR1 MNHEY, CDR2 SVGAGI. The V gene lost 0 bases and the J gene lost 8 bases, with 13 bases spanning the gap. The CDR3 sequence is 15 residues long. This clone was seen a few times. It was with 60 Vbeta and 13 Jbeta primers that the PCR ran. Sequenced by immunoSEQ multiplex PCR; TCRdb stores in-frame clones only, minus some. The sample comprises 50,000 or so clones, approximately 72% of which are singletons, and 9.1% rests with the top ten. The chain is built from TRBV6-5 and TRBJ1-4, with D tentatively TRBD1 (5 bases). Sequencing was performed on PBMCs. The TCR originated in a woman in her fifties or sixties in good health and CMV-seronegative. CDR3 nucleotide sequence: TGTGCCAGCAGTTACTCGAAGGGGAGGGAGGAAAAACTGTTTTTT. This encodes CASSYSKGREEKLFF.